This is a list of T cell receptor beta chains from one sample in a study of cytomegalovirus exposure and HLA in healthy donors. Sequencing was performed with immunoSEQ multiplex PCR; in TCRdb, only in-frame clones are kept and a portion is missing. The repertoire holds about 70,000 clones, approximately 82% seen once, with over 2.5% in the top ten. Sequencing used PBMCs. The receptor set was obtained from a girl between 5 and 17 years old in good health and CMV-seropositive. CDR3s include the opening cysteine and the closing phenylalanine or tryptophan. A D gene is named only where the DNA matches it firmly. A row's size may be missing; if present it is once, few, many or a size class.

d_gene: TRBD2; j_gene: TRBJ2-7; v_gene: TRBV30; abundance: -; CDR3aa: CAWIGSGSSYEQYF; CDR3nt: TGTGCCTGGATTGGTAGCGGGAGCTCCTACGAGCAGTACTTC
d_gene: TRBD1; j_gene: TRBJ1-4; v_gene: TRBV4-1; abundance: few; CDR3aa: CASSRPGQGVEKLFF; CDR3nt: TGCGCCAGCAGCAGACCGGGACAGGGCGTGGAAAAACTGTTTTTT
d_gene: TRBD2; j_gene: TRBJ2-3; v_gene: TRBV7-2; abundance: -; CDR3aa: CASSLFAGGTDTQYF; CDR3nt: TGTGCCAGCAGCTTATTTGCGGGGGGAACAGATACGCAGTATTTT
d_gene: TRBD2; j_gene: TRBJ2-5; v_gene: TRBV29-1; abundance: -; CDR3aa: CSVEGTSRYQETQYF; CDR3nt: TGCAGCGTAGAGGGGACTAGCCGTTACCAAGAGACCCAGTACTTC
d_gene: -; j_gene: TRBJ1-3; v_gene: TRBV2; abundance: few; CDR3aa: CASREVHSGNTIYF; CDR3nt: TGTGCCAGCAGAGAAGTTCACTCTGGAAACACCATATATTTT
d_gene: TRBD1; j_gene: TRBJ2-7; v_gene: TRBV29-1; abundance: -; CDR3aa: CSVAGTGITEQYF; CDR3nt: TGCAGCGTTGCCGGGACAGGGATTACCGAGCAGTACTTC
d_gene: -; j_gene: TRBJ2-2; v_gene: TRBV19; abundance: -; CDR3aa: CAAGHGELFF; CDR3nt: TGTGCCGCAGGGCACGGGGAGCTGTTTTTT
d_gene: -; j_gene: TRBJ2-1; v_gene: TRBV4-2; abundance: -; CDR3aa: CASSPTSGASYNEQFF; CDR3nt: TGTGCCAGCAGCCCCACCTCGGGAGCCTCCTACAATGAGCAGTTCTTC
d_gene: -; j_gene: TRBJ2-7; v_gene: TRBV4-1; abundance: once; CDR3aa: CASSQEQTSQGYEQYF; CDR3nt: TGCGCCAGCAGCCAAGAGCAAACCTCTCAGGGCTACGAGCAGTACTTC
d_gene: TRBD1; j_gene: TRBJ1-1; v_gene: TRBV30; abundance: -; CDR3aa: CAWSRTGLNTEAFF; CDR3nt: TGTGCCTGGAGCCGGACAGGGTTGAACACTGAAGCTTTCTTT
d_gene: -; j_gene: TRBJ1-2; v_gene: TRBV5-1; abundance: -; CDR3aa: CASSVGGGRRFFNYGYTF; CDR3nt: TGCGCCAGCAGCGTTGGGGGAGGACGGAGGTTTTTCAACTATGGCTACACCTTC
d_gene: -; j_gene: TRBJ1-4; v_gene: TRBV7-2; abundance: -; CDR3aa: CASSPNGLLNEKLFF; CDR3nt: TGTGCCAGCAGCCCCAACGGACTGCTCAATGAAAAACTGTTTTTT
d_gene: -; j_gene: TRBJ2-2; v_gene: TRBV11-3; abundance: -; CDR3aa: CASSSRTDANTGELFF; CDR3nt: TGTGCCAGCAGCTCCCGGACAGACGCGAACACCGGGGAGCTGTTTTTT
d_gene: TRBD2; j_gene: TRBJ2-3; v_gene: TRBV18; abundance: -; CDR3aa: CASSPLGGGSTDTQYF; CDR3nt: TGTGCCAGCTCACCCTTGGGCGGGGGGAGCACAGATACGCAGTATTTT
d_gene: -; j_gene: TRBJ2-7; v_gene: TRBV28; abundance: -; CDR3aa: CASSKWDFYYEQYF; CDR3nt: TGTGCCAGCAGTAAGTGGGACTTTTACTACGAGCAGTACTTC
d_gene: -; j_gene: TRBJ2-2; v_gene: TRBV15; abundance: -; CDR3aa: CATSRDPKNTGELFF; CDR3nt: TGTGCCACCAGCAGAGATCCAAAGAACACCGGGGAGCTGTTTTTT
d_gene: -; j_gene: TRBJ1-2; v_gene: TRBV28; abundance: -; CDR3aa: CASVSERGYGYTF; CDR3nt: TGTGCCAGCGTCAGCGAGCGAGGCTATGGCTACACCTTC
d_gene: -; j_gene: TRBJ2-7; v_gene: TRBV25-1; abundance: -; CDR3aa: CASSESGHQPEQYF; CDR3nt: TGTGCCAGCAGTGAGTCGGGACACCAGCCGGAGCAGTACTTC
d_gene: -; j_gene: TRBJ1-1; v_gene: TRBV10-3; abundance: -; CDR3aa: CAMAGGVGTEAFF; CDR3nt: TGTGCCATGGCGGGGGGGGTAGGCACTGAAGCTTTCTTT
d_gene: TRBD2; j_gene: TRBJ2-7; v_gene: TRBV6-1; abundance: few; CDR3aa: CASNPLAGRPGQYF; CDR3nt: TGTGCCAGCAACCCACTAGCGGGAAGACCCGGGCAGTACTTC
d_gene: -; j_gene: TRBJ2-1; v_gene: TRBV7-2; abundance: -; CDR3aa: CASSFGGEQFF; CDR3nt: TGTGCCAGCAGCTTCGGCGGTGAGCAGTTCTTC
d_gene: -; j_gene: TRBJ2-7; v_gene: TRBV19; abundance: once; CDR3aa: CASSIDGTYEQYF; CDR3nt: TGTGCCAGTAGTATAGACGGGACTTACGAGCAGTACTTC
d_gene: TRBD1; j_gene: TRBJ2-1; v_gene: TRBV10-1; abundance: -; CDR3aa: CASSGDRGDQVEQFF; CDR3nt: TGCGCCAGCAGTGGCGACAGGGGGGATCAAGTTGAGCAGTTCTTC
d_gene: TRBD2; j_gene: TRBJ2-7; v_gene: TRBV20-1; abundance: once; CDR3aa: CSARGEGEQYF; CDR3nt: TGCAGTGCTAGAGGGGAGGGAGAGCAGTACTTC
d_gene: TRBD2; j_gene: TRBJ2-4; v_gene: TRBV30; abundance: -; CDR3aa: CAWTPRLAEGNIQYF; CDR3nt: TGTGCCTGGACTCCCCGACTAGCGGAGGGAAACATTCAGTACTTC
d_gene: -; j_gene: TRBJ1-2; v_gene: TRBV5-1; abundance: -; CDR3aa: CASSLGAYGYTF; CDR3nt: TGCGCCAGCAGCTTGGGGGCCTATGGCTACACCTTC
d_gene: TRBD1; j_gene: TRBJ2-7; v_gene: TRBV5-1; abundance: -; CDR3aa: CASSFLPGTGTYEQYF; CDR3nt: TGCGCCAGCAGCTTCTTACCCGGGACAGGGACCTACGAGCAGTACTTC
d_gene: -; j_gene: TRBJ2-2; v_gene: TRBV5-1; abundance: once; CDR3aa: CASSLPRRQATGELFF; CDR3nt: TGCGCCAGCAGCTTACCCCGACGACAGGCGACCGGGGAGCTGTTTTTT
d_gene: TRBD1; j_gene: TRBJ1-1; v_gene: TRBV7-8; abundance: -; CDR3aa: CASSLYPQGAKNTEAFF; CDR3nt: TGTGCCAGCAGCTTATACCCTCAGGGGGCCAAGAACACTGAAGCTTTCTTT
d_gene: -; j_gene: TRBJ2-1; v_gene: TRBV6-5; abundance: -; CDR3aa: CASSPGPSSYNEQFF; CDR3nt: TGTGCCAGCAGTCCCGGTCCAAGCTCCTACAATGAGCAGTTCTTC
d_gene: TRBD2; j_gene: TRBJ2-7; v_gene: TRBV5-4; abundance: -; CDR3aa: CASSLAGTSETYEQYF; CDR3nt: TGTGCCAGCAGCTTGGCCGGGACTAGCGAAACCTACGAGCAGTACTTC
d_gene: TRBD1; j_gene: TRBJ2-2; v_gene: TRBV5-1; abundance: -; CDR3aa: CASSLGQVDTGELFF; CDR3nt: TGCGCCAGCAGCTTAGGACAGGTGGACACCGGGGAGCTGTTTTTT
d_gene: TRBD2; j_gene: TRBJ2-1; v_gene: TRBV6-5; abundance: -; CDR3aa: CASSLAEGNEQFF; CDR3nt: TGTGCCAGCAGTCTAGCGGAAGGGAATGAGCAGTTCTTC
d_gene: -; j_gene: TRBJ1-5; v_gene: TRBV19; abundance: -; CDR3aa: CASSTTRDQPQHF; CDR3nt: TGTGCCAGTAGTACGACTAGGGATCAGCCCCAGCATTTT
d_gene: -; j_gene: TRBJ2-5; v_gene: TRBV7-2; abundance: few; CDR3aa: CASSLALGEETQYF; CDR3nt: TGTGCCAGCAGCTTAGCCCTAGGGGAAGAGACCCAGTACTTC
d_gene: TRBD1; j_gene: TRBJ1-2; v_gene: TRBV7-9; abundance: -; CDR3aa: CASSRTQGAFHYGYTF; CDR3nt: TGTGCCAGCAGCCGGACTCAGGGGGCCTTCCACTATGGCTACACCTTC
d_gene: TRBD1; j_gene: TRBJ2-5; v_gene: TRBV18; abundance: -; CDR3aa: CASAGQGELETQYF; CDR3nt: TGTGCCAGCGCTGGACAGGGGGAATTAGAGACCCAGTACTTC
d_gene: TRBD1; j_gene: TRBJ1-1; v_gene: TRBV6-1; abundance: few; CDR3aa: CASRWTGDGTEAFF; CDR3nt: TGTGCCAGCAGGTGGACAGGGGATGGGACTGAAGCTTTCTTT
d_gene: TRBD2; j_gene: TRBJ2-3; v_gene: TRBV28; abundance: -; CDR3aa: CASSLSRGVDTQYF; CDR3nt: TGTGCCAGCAGTTTATCGCGGGGGGTGGATACGCAGTATTTT
d_gene: TRBD1; j_gene: TRBJ2-3; v_gene: TRBV11-2; abundance: -; CDR3aa: CASSLGGRGDTQYF; CDR3nt: TGTGCCAGCAGCTTAGGCGGCAGGGGGGATACGCAGTATTTT
d_gene: TRBD2; j_gene: TRBJ2-5; v_gene: TRBV7-6; abundance: -; CDR3aa: CASSQTLAGGETQYF; CDR3nt: TGTGCCAGCAGCCAGACACTAGCGGGGGGGGAGACCCAGTACTTC
d_gene: -; j_gene: TRBJ2-1; v_gene: TRBV9; abundance: once; CDR3aa: CASSYTHLPGVWSYNEQFF; CDR3nt: TGTGCCAGCAGCTACACCCACTTGCCCGGAGTATGGTCCTACAATGAGCAGTTCTTC
d_gene: -; j_gene: TRBJ2-7; v_gene: TRBV5-1; abundance: -; CDR3aa: CASSQGRSEQYF; CDR3nt: TGCGCCAGCAGCCAGGGCCGTTCCGAGCAGTACTTC
d_gene: -; j_gene: TRBJ2-1; v_gene: TRBV18; abundance: -; CDR3aa: CASSLGLPPYNEQFF; CDR3nt: TGTGCCAGCTCACTGGGCCTACCTCCTTACAATGAGCAGTTCTTC
d_gene: -; j_gene: TRBJ1-2; v_gene: TRBV2; abundance: -; CDR3aa: CASGSISLQDGYGYTF; CDR3nt: TGTGCCAGCGGAAGCATATCACTCCAGGATGGCTATGGCTACACCTTC
d_gene: -; j_gene: TRBJ2-7; v_gene: TRBV28; abundance: -; CDR3aa: CASLAGPYEQYF; CDR3nt: TGTGCCAGCTTGGCGGGACCCTACGAGCAGTACTTC
d_gene: TRBD2; j_gene: TRBJ2-3; v_gene: TRBV7-8; abundance: once; CDR3aa: CASSPGTSGGDTQYF; CDR3nt: TGTGCCAGCAGCCCAGGGACTAGCGGGGGGGATACGCAGTATTTT
d_gene: -; j_gene: TRBJ1-1; v_gene: TRBV4-1; abundance: few; CDR3aa: CASSQESGVDTEAFF; CDR3nt: TGCGCCAGCAGCCAAGAATCAGGGGTGGACACTGAAGCTTTCTTT
d_gene: -; j_gene: TRBJ2-2; v_gene: TRBV28; abundance: few; CDR3aa: CASTGNAGELFF; CDR3nt: TGTGCCAGCACAGGGAACGCCGGGGAGCTGTTTTTT
d_gene: -; j_gene: TRBJ2-1; v_gene: TRBV7-9; abundance: -; CDR3aa: CASSLGAQQGYNEQFF; CDR3nt: TGTGCCAGCAGCTTAGGAGCCCAACAGGGCTACAATGAGCAGTTCTTC
d_gene: -; j_gene: TRBJ2-7; v_gene: TRBV29-1; abundance: -; CDR3aa: CSARPNSGGVEYEQYF; CDR3nt: TGCAGCGCTCGACCAAACTCGGGTGGAGTAGAATACGAGCAGTACTTC
d_gene: TRBD1; j_gene: TRBJ1-2; v_gene: TRBV30; abundance: -; CDR3aa: CAWSENRGRGGYTF; CDR3nt: TGTGCCTGGAGTGAAAACAGGGGGCGCGGTGGCTACACCTTC
d_gene: -; j_gene: TRBJ1-6; v_gene: TRBV30; abundance: -; CDR3aa: CAWSQGARVSSPLHF; CDR3nt: TGTGCCTGGAGTCAAGGGGCCAGGGTGAGTTCACCCCTCCACTTT
d_gene: -; j_gene: TRBJ2-3; v_gene: TRBV4-1; abundance: -; CDR3aa: CASSQEMVGSTDTQYF; CDR3nt: TGCGCCAGCAGCCAAGAAATGGTCGGGAGCACAGATACGCAGTATTTT
d_gene: -; j_gene: TRBJ2-7; v_gene: TRBV9; abundance: -; CDR3aa: CASSVGGTPYEQYF; CDR3nt: TGTGCCAGCAGCGTAGGTGGCACCCCCTACGAGCAGTACTTC
d_gene: TRBD2; j_gene: TRBJ2-1; v_gene: TRBV6-5; abundance: few; CDR3aa: CASTPTPGGHEQFF; CDR3nt: TGTGCCAGCACTCCAACGCCGGGGGGTCATGAGCAGTTCTTC
d_gene: -; j_gene: TRBJ1-1; v_gene: TRBV6-5; abundance: -; CDR3aa: CASSKRGTEAFF; CDR3nt: TGTGCCAGCAGCAAGCGGGGCACTGAAGCTTTCTTT
d_gene: -; j_gene: TRBJ1-5; v_gene: TRBV13; abundance: few; CDR3aa: CASSLRAGAMNQPQHF; CDR3nt: TGTGCCAGCAGCTTACGGGCAGGGGCTATGAATCAGCCCCAGCATTTT
d_gene: -; j_gene: TRBJ1-1; v_gene: TRBV14; abundance: -; CDR3aa: CASSRHYTEAFF; CDR3nt: TGTGCCAGCAGCCGACATTACACTGAAGCTTTCTTT
d_gene: -; j_gene: TRBJ2-3; v_gene: TRBV7-2; abundance: once; CDR3aa: CASSLGGTTDTQYF; CDR3nt: TGTGCCAGCAGCTTAGGAGGAACCACAGATACGCAGTATTTT